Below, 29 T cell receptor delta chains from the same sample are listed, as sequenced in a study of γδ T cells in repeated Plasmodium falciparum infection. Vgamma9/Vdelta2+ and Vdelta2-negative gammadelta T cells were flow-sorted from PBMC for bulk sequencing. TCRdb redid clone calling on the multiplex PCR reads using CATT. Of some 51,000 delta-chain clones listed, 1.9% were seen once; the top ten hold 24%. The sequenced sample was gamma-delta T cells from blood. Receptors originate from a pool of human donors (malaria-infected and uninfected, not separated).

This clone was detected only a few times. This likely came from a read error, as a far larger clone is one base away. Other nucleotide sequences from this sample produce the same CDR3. The CDR3 nucleotides read TGTGCCTGTGACTCGGTCGCCGTCCGGGGGGCTTCCCTGTACACCGATAAACTCATCTTT. Translation gives CACDSVAVRGASLYTDKLIF. This sequence joins TRDV2 and TRDJ1; D possibly matches TRDD2 or TRDD3 (5 bases each). Because TCRdb records no J gene, it was assigned here through a match of the DNA to germline. The germline gives CDR1 GEAIGNYY, CDR2 EKD. V lost 3 bases and J 0 bases, leaving 28 bases between the germline ends. This CDR3 has 20 amino acids.

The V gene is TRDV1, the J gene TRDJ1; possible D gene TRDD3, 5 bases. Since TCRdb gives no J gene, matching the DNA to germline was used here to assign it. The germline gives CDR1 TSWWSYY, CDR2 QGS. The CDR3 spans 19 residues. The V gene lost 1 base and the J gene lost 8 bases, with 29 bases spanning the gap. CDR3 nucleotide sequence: TGTGCTCTTGGGGAACCCCCAATTAATGCAAGGGGGCAAAAAGAGAAACTCATCTTT. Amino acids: CALGEPPINARGQKEKLIF.

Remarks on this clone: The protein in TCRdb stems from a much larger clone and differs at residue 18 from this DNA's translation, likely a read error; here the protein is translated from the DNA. The CDR3 reads CALGEPPGFILGDTVRTEKLIF. The CDR3 DNA sequence: TGTGCTCTTGGGGAACCCCCGGGATTCATACTGGGGGATACGGTTCGTACCGAGAAACTCATCTTT. This chain uses TRDV1 with TRDJ1, with 13 bases aligning to TRDD3. Since TCRdb gives no J gene, matching the DNA to germline was used here to assign it. This CDR3 region has 22 residues. The germline V gene encodes CDR1 TSWWSYY and CDR2 QGS.

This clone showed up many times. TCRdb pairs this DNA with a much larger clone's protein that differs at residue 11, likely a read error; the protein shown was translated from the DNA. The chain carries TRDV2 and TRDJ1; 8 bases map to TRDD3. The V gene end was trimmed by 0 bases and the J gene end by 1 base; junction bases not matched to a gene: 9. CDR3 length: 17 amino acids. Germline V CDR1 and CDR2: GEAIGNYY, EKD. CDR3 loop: CACDTLLGGESTDKLIF. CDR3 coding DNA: TGTGCCTGTGACACCTTACTGGGGGGGGAGAGCACCGATAAACTCATCTTT.

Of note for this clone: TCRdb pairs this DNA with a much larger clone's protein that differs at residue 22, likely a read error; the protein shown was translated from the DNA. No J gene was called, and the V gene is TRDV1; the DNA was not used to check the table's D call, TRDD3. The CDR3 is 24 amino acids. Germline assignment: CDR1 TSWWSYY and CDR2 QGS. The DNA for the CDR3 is TGTGCTCTTGGGAAGCCCCATTCCTACTGGGGTACTGGGGGATACGGAAACAAGGCAGCACAACCCTTCTTT. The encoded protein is CALGKPHSYWGTGGYGNKAAQPFF.

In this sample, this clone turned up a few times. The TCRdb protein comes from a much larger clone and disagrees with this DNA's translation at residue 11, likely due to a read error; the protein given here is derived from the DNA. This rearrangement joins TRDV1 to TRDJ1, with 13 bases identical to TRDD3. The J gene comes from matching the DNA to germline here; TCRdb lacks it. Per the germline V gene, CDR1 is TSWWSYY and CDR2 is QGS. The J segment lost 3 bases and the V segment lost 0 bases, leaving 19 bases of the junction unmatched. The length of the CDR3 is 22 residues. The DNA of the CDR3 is TGTGCTCTTGGGGAACTGTTCCTACTCCAACCTACTGGGGGATACGCACCCGATAAACTCATCTTT. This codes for CALGELFLLQPTGGYAPDKLIF.

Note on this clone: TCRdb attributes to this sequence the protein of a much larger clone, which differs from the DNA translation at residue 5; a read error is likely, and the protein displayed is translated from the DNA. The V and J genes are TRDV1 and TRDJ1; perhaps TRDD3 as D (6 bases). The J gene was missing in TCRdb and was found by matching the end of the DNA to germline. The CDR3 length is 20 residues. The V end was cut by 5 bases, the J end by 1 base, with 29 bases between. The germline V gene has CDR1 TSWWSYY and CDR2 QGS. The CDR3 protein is CALGKPSPPYWAPGTDKLIF. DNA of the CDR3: TGTGCTCTTGGGAAACCCTCCCCCCCCTACTGGGCTCCCGGCACCGATAAACTCATCTTT.

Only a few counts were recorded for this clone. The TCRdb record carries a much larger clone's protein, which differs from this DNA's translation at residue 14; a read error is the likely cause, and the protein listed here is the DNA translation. Here the CDR3 DNA reads TGTGCTCTTGACAAGCGGCCTGGGGGATACGGCGTTTCGCACACCGATAAACTCATCTTT. Amino acid sequence: CALDKRPGGYGVSHTDKLIF. This chain joins TRDV1 and TRDJ1, with 12 bases fitting TRDD3. The J gene, absent from TCRdb, was called here by matching the DNA to germline. Per germline, CDR1 TSWWSYY and CDR2 QGS. J gave up 0 bases and V 7 bases, and 18 bases lay outside the gene matches. The CDR3 runs to 20 residues.

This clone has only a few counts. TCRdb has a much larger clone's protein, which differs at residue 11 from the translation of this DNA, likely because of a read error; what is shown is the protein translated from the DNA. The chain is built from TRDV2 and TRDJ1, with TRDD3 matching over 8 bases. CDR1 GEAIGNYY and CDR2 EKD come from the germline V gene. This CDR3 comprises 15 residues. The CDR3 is CACDPLGDTTYKLIF. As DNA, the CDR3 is TGTGCCTGTGACCCTCTGGGGGACACCACCTATAAACTCATCTTT.

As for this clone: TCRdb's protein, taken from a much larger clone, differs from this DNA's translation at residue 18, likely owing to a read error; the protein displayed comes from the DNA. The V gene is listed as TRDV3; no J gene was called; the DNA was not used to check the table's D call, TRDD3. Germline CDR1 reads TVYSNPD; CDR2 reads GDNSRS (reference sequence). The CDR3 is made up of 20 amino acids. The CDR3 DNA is TGTGCCTTTAGTCCTCCTACCTTGACTGGGGGTAGACCGTACACCGATAAACCCATCTTT. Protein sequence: CAFSPPTLTGGRPYTDKPIF.

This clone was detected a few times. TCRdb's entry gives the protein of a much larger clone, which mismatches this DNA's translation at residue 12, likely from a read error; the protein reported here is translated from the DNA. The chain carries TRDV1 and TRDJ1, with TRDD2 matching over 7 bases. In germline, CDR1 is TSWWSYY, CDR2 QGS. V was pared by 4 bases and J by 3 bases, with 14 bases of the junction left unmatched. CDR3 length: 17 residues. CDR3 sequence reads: CALGGLTFLLYADKLIF. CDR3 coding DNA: TGTGCTCTTGGGGGTCTTACCTTCCTCTTGTACGCCGATAAACTCATCTTT.

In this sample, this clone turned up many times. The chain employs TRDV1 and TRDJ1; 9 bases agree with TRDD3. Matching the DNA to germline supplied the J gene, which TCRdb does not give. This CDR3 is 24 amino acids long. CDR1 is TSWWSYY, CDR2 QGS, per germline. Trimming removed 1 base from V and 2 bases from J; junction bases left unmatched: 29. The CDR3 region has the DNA TGTGCTCTTGGGGAACGCTCGTCCCTTCCTTCCAACGGGGACTGGGGGAGACGGACCGATAAACTCATCTTT. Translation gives CALGERSSLPSNGDWGRRTDKLIF.

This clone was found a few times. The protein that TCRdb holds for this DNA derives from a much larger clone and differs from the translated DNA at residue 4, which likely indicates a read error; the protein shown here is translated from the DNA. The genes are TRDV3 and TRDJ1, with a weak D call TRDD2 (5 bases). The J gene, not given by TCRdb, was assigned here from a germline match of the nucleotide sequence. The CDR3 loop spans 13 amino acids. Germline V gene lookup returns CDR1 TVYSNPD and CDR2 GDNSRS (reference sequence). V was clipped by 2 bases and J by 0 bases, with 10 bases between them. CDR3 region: CAFELSYTDKLIF. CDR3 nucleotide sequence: TGTGCCTTTGAGCTTTCCTACACCGATAAACTCATCTTT.

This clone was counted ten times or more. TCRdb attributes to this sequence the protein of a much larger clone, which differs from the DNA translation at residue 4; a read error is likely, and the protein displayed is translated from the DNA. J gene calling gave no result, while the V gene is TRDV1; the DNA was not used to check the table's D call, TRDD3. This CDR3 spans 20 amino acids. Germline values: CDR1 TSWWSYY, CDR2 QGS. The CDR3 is CALRDLSRGRLWTGGCRLIF. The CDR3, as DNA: TGTGCTCTTAGGGACCTAAGTAGGGGGCGTTTATGGACTGGGGGATGTAGGCTCATCTTT.

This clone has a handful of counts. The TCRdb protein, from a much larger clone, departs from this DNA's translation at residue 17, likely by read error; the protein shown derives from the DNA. Here the CDR3 reads CALGELQSSYTKTGGYTSSPDKLIF. The DNA of the CDR3 is TGTGCTCTTGGGGAACTACAGTCTTCCTACACAAAAACTGGGGGATACACGTCCTCCCCCGATAAACTCATCTTT. The chain is built from TRDV1 and TRDJ1; 12 bases match TRDD3. Here the J gene came from matching the DNA to germline, since TCRdb omits it. The CDR3 runs to 25 residues. Per germline, CDR1 TSWWSYY and CDR2 QGS. J lost 3 bases, V lost 0 bases, and 29 bases had no gene match.

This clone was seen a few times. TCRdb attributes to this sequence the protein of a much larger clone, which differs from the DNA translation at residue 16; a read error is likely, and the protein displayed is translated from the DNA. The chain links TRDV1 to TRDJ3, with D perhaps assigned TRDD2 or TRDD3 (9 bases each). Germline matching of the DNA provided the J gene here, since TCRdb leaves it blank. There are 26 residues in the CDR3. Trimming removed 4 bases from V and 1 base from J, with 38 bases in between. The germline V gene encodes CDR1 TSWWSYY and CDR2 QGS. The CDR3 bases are TGTGCTCTTGGGGCGTCCTTCCTACCCGTGCCTTATTACTGGGGGACCTCTTCCTGGGACACCCGACAGATGTTTTTC. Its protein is CALGASFLPVPYYWGTSSWDTRQMFF.

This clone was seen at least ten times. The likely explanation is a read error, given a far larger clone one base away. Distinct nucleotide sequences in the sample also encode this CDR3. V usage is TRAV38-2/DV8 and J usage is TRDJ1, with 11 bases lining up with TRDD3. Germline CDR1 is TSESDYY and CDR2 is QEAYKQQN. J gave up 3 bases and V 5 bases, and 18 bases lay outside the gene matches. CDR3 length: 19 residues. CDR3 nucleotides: TGTGCTTATAGCCCCAGCGGTGAGGCGGTGGGGGATACGTCCGATAAACTCATCTTT. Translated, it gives CAYSPSGEAVGDTSDKLIF.

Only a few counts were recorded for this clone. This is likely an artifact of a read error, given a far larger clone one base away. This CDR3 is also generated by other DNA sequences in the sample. The CDR3 region is CALGAGTGGVDKLIF. The CDR3 DNA sequence: TGTGCTCTTGGGGCCGGGACCGGGGGTGTCGATAAACTCATCTTT. The V gene is TRDV1, the J gene TRDJ1; D may be TRDD3 (5 bases). TCRdb carries no J gene annotation; the J gene was assigned here by matching the DNA with germline. This CDR3 is built from 15 residues. The V gene's germline CDR1 is TSWWSYY and CDR2 QGS. V was cut by 4 bases and J by 4 bases, with 16 bases left in between.

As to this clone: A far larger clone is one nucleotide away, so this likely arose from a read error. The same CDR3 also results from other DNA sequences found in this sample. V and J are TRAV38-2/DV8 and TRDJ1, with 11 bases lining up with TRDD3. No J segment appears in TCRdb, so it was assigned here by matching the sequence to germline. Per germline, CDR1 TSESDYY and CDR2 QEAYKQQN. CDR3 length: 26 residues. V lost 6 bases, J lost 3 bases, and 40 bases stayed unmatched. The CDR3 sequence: CAYTGPPSTQPRTGGYHTTGPDKLIF. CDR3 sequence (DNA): TGTGCTTATACGGGGCCGCCCTCCACTCAGCCCCGTACTGGGGGATATCATACGACGGGTCCCGATAAACTCATCTTT.

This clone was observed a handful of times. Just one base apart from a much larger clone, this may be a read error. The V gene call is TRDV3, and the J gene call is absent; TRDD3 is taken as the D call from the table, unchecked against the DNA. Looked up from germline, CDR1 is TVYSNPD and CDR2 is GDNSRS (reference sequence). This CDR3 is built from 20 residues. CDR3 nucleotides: TGTGCCTTTAGATGGACCTATAACTGGGGGATACTGGGGACCACCGATAAGCTCATCTTT. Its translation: CAFRWTYNWGILGTTDKLIF.

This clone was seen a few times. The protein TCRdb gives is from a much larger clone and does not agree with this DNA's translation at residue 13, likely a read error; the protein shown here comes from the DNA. The CDR3 protein is CALGELKGLPAQQKLIF. CDR3 coding DNA: TGTGCTCTTGGGGAACTAAAGGGGCTTCCTGCCCAACAGAAACTCATCTTT. The V and J genes are TRDV1 and TRDJ1, with D perhaps matching TRDD2 (6 bases). TCRdb lists no J gene, so it was determined here by aligning the DNA to germline. Germline V gene sequence: CDR1 TSWWSYY, CDR2 QGS. This CDR3 spans 17 amino acids. V dropped 0 bases and J dropped 8 bases, with 22 bases sitting between them.

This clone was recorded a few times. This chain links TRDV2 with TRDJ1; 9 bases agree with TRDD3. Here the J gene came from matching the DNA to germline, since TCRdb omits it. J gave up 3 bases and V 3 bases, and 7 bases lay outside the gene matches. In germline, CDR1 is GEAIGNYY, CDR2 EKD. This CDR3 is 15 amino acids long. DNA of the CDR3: TGTGCCTGTGACGTACTGGGGGAGCACCCCGATAAACTCATCTTT. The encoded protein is CACDVLGEHPDKLIF.

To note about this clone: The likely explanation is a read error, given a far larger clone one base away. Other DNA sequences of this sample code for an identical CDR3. The CDR3 DNA sequence: TGTGCCTGTGACACTCTTTTACTGGGGGATACTGACCTCGATAACACCGATAAACTCATCTTT. This codes for CACDTLLLGDTDLDNTDKLIF. The chain carries TRDV2 and TRDJ1; 12 positions match TRDD3. Since TCRdb gives no J gene, matching the DNA to germline was used here to assign it. Germline trimming cut 1 base from V and 0 bases from J; bases unmatched to any gene: 17. The CDR3 length is 21 residues. Looked up from germline, CDR1 is GEAIGNYY and CDR2 is EKD.

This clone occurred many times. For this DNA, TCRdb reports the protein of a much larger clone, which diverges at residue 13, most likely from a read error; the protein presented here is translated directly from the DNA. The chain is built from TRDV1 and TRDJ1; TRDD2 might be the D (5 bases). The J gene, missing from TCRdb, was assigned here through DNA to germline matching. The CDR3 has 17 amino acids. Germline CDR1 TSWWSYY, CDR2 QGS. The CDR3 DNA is TGTGCTCTTGGGGAAGCTTTTCCTCCCGAATACACCGAGAAACTCATCTTT. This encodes CALGEAFPPEYTEKLIF.

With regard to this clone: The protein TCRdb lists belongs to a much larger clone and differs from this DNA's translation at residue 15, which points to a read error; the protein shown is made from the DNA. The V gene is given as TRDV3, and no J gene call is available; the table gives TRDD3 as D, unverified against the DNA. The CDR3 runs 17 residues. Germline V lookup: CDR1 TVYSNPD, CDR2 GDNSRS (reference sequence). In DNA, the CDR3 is TGTGCCTTCCGGGGGAAAGGTAGCTCCTGGGACACCCGACAGACGTTTTTC. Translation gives CAFRGKGSSWDTRQTFF.

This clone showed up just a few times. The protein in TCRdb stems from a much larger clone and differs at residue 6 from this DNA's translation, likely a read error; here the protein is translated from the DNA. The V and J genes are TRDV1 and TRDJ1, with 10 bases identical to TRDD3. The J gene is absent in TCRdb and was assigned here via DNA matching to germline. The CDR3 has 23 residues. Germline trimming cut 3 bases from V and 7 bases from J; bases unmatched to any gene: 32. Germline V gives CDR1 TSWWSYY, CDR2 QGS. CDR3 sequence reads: CALGDRAPAWGILLLGPLPKLIF. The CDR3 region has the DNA TGTGCTCTTGGGGACAGAGCCCCGGCATGGGGGATACTCCTCTTAGGACCTCTCCCTAAACTCATCTTT.

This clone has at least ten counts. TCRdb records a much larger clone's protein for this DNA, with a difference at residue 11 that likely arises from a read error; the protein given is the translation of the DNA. The CDR3 DNA is TGTGCCTGTGACACCGTACTGGGGGCCCCGTGCACCGATAAACTCATCTTT. Translating gives CACDTVLGAPCTDKLIF. The chain couples TRDV2 to TRDJ1; 8 bases align to TRDD3. The ends lost 0 bases at V and 1 base at J; junction bases unmatched: 9. This CDR3 comprises 17 residues. CDR1 is GEAIGNYY, CDR2 EKD, per germline.

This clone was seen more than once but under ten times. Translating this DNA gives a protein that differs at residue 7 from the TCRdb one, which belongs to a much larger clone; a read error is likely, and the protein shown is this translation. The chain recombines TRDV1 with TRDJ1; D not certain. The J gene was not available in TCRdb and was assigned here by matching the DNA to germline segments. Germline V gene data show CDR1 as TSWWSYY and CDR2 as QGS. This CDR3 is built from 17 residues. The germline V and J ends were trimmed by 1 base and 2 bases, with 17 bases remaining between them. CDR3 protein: CALGERCPLLRTDKLIF. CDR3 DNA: TGTGCTCTTGGGGAACGGTGTCCTTTACTAAGAACCGATAAACTCATCTTT.

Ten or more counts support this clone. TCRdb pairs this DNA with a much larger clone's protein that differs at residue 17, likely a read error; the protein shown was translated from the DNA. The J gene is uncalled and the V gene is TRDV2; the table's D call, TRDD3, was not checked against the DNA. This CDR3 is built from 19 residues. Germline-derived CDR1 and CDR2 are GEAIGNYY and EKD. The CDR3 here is CACDTFPALGDPFTDKFIF. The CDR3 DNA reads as TGTGCCTGTGACACCTTCCCGGCTCTGGGGGATCCTTTCACCGATAAATTCATCTTT.